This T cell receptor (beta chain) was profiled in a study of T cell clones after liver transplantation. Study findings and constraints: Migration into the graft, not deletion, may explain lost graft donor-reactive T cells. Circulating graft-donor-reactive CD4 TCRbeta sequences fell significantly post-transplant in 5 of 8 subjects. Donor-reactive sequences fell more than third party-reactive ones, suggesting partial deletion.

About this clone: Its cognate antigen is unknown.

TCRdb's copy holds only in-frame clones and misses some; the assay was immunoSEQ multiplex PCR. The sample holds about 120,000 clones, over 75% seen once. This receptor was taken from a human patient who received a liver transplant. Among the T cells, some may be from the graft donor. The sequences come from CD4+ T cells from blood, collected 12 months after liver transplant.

CDR3 amino acids: CASSPRVQTNEKLFF. CDR3 in DNA: TGTGCCAGCAGCCCGAGAGTGCAGACTAATGAAAAACTGTTTTTT. The chain links TRBV5-6 to TRBJ1-4; no firm D call. This CDR3 spans 15 amino acids. CDR1 SGHDT and CDR2 YYEEEE come from the germline V gene. V was trimmed by 4 bases and J by 2 bases, leaving 12 bases between them.